The present TCR beta chain was sequenced within a study of blood T cell repertoires in COVID-19. About the study: COVID-19 samples collected from the United States, Italy and Spain covered acute and convalescent phases.

This clone was counted a single time. Generated by immunoSEQ multiplex PCR, the TCRdb table keeps only in-frame clones and is missing some. The data contain 200,000 to 300,000 clones, around 80% of them seen just once; the ten biggest clones take up 4% to 5%. The CDR3 runs 17 residues. Looked up from germline, CDR1 is SGHAT and CDR2 is FQNNGV. V lost 1 base, J lost 2 bases, and 10 bases stayed unmatched. The source of this sequence is a man in his 60s with acute or convalescent COVID-19. Sequencing used peripheral blood. The chain carries TRBV11-2 and TRBJ2-5, with TRBD2 identical over 7 bases. The CDR3 coding sequence is TGTGCCAGCAGCTTAGCCCTACTACGGGGGGTACAAGAGACCCAGTACTTC. The encoded protein is CASSLALLRGVQETQYF.